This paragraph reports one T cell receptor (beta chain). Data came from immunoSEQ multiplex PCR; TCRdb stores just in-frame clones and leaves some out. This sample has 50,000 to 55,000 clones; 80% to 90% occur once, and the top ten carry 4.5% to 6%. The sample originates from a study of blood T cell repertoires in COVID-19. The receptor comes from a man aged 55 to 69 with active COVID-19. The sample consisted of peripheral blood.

CDR3 nucleotide sequence: TGTGCCAGCAGTGCACAATGGAACACTGAAGCTTTCTTT. This sequence encodes CASSAQWNTEAFF. The chain links TRBV2 to TRBJ1-1; D is uncertain. Germline V CDR1 and CDR2: SNHLY, FYNNEI. The CDR3 covers 13 residues. V lost 4 bases, J lost 1 base, and 7 bases lay in between.